A single sample is the source of the 28 T cell receptor beta chains below, sequenced in a study of T cell responses to AZD1222 COVID-19 vaccine. Produced via immunoSEQ multiplex PCR; TCRdb's table is partial and in-frame only. Found here are tens of thousands of clones, roughly 87% of them singletons; the top ten hold less than 25%. Sequencing was performed on peripheral blood, taken on day 0 of AZD1222 vaccination. The receptor set was obtained from an adult in good health.

The J gene is TRBJ1-3, the V gene TRBV4-1; D call uncertain. The germline V gene has CDR1 MGHRA and CDR2 YSYEKL. The CDR3 sequence is 12 residues long. V lost 1 base, J lost 8 bases, and 6 bases lay in between. Here the CDR3 reads CASSQVGYTIYF. CDR3 DNA: TGCGCCAGCAGCCAAGTCGGATACACCATATATTTT.

The J gene is TRBJ2-5, the V gene TRBV30, with 8 positions matching TRBD1. V shed 2 bases, J shed 3 bases, and the junction held 8 bases outside the gene matches. The CDR3 contains 15 residues. Germline lookup yields CDR1 GTSNPN and CDR2 SVGIG (reference sequence). For the CDR3, the DNA is TGTGCCTGGAGTTCTAACAACAGGGGGAAAGAGACCCAGTACTTC. This encodes CAWSSNNRGKETQYF.

The V call is TRBV7-8, the J call TRBJ1-2, with 7 bases fitting TRBD1. CDR3 length: 14 amino acids. Losses at the gene ends were 0 bases for V and 8 bases for J; bases not matched to a gene: 6. Germline V gives CDR1 SGHVS, CDR2 FQNEAQ. The CDR3 DNA follows: TGTGCCAGCAGCTTAGCACAGGGGAGGAGGGGCTACACCTTC. It specifies CASSLAQGRRGYTF.

The CDR3 DNA follows: TGTGCCAGCAGTAAAACCGGGACAGGGGACACTGAAGCTTTCTTT. Its protein product is CASSKTGTGDTEAFF. The rearrangement links TRBV27 to TRBJ1-1; 10 nucleotides match TRBD1. The CDR3 extends over 15 amino acids. V trimming: 5 bases; J trimming: 3 bases; junction bases outside the gene matches: 6. The germline V gene has CDR1 MNHEY and CDR2 SMNVEV (reference sequence).

The chain recombines TRBV19 with TRBJ2-5; weak D call: TRBD1 (6 bases). The germline gives CDR1 LNHDA, CDR2 SQIVND (reference sequence). CDR3 length: 15 amino acids. The ends were cut back, 11 bases at V and 4 bases at J, with 23 bases in the middle. CDR3 residues: CASQQTGTSTETQYF. CDR3 nucleotides: TGTGCCTCACAACAAACCGGGACATCAACAGAGACCCAGTACTTC.

The chain recombines TRBV6-4 with TRBJ1-2; D is possibly TRBD1 (6 bases). The CDR3 consists of 13 residues. Germline V lookup: CDR1 MRHNA, CDR2 SNTAGT. Deletions cut 7 bases from V and 8 bases from J, with 17 bases between. CDR3 region: CASKKSGADGYTF. In nucleotides, the CDR3 is TGTGCCAGCAAAAAATCAGGGGCCGACGGCTACACCTTC.

J is TRBJ1-2 and V is TRBV7-8; 7 bases are a match to TRBD1. The V gene's germline CDR1 is SGHVS and CDR2 FQNEAQ. Trimming took 1 base from V and 2 from J; bases not matched to a gene: 4. The CDR3 consists of 15 residues. CDR3: CASSLEGGRNYGYTF. CDR3 bases: TGTGCCAGCAGCTTAGAAGGGGGCAGAAACTATGGCTACACCTTC.

J is TRBJ1-4 and V is TRBV7-6; the match to TRBD1 covers 10 bases. In germline, CDR1 is SGHVS, CDR2 FNYEAQ. The CDR3 is 19 amino acids. V trimming: 5 bases; J trimming: 0 bases; junction bases outside the gene matches: 12. In DNA form, the CDR3 reads TGTGCCAGCAGCGACGGGACAGGGGTTTTGGGAGCAACTAATGAAAAACTGTTTTTT. Amino acids: CASSDGTGVLGATNEKLFF. Full variable domain (outside the CDR3, taken from reference TRBV7-6 and TRBJ1-4): GAGVSQSPRYKVTKRGQDVALRCDPISGHVSLYWYRQALGQGPEFLTYFNYEAQQDKSGLPNDRFSAERPEGSISTLTIQRTEQRDSAMYRCASSDGTGVLGATNEKLFFGSGTQLSVL.

The V call is TRBV30, the J call TRBJ2-5, with D possibly being TRBD2 (6 bases). The CDR3 consists of 13 residues. Germline values: CDR1 GTSNPN, CDR2 SVGIG (reference sequence). The germline V and J ends were trimmed by 4 bases and 5 bases, with 14 bases remaining between them. CDR3 sequence reads: CAWTVGGPETQYF. The CDR3 DNA reads as TGTGCCTGGACTGTCGGGGGTCCCGAGACCCAGTACTTC.

Only a few counts were recorded for this clone. The J gene is TRBJ1-5, the V gene TRBV6-6; D gene unclear. Looked up from germline, CDR1 is MNHNY and CDR2 is SVGAGI (reference sequence). The CDR3 sequence is 10 residues long. V was cut by 6 bases and J by 3 bases, with 0 bases left in between. The CDR3 protein is CASSNQPQHF. The CDR3 nucleotides are TGTGCCAGCAGCAATCAGCCCCAGCATTTT.

V and J are TRBV5-1 and TRBJ2-3; the D call may be TRBD1 or TRBD2 (5 bases each). With 5 bases removed from V and 4 bases from J, the gap between germline ends came to 14 bases. This CDR3 has 14 amino acids. CDR1 is SGHRS, CDR2 YFSETQ, per germline. CDR3 in amino acids: CASRIWVGADTQYF. The CDR3 coding sequence is TGCGCCAGCAGAATCTGGGTGGGGGCAGATACGCAGTATTTT.

The CDR3 spells CAISESRAYGYTF. Here the CDR3 DNA reads TGTGCCATCAGTGAGTCTAGGGCTTATGGCTACACCTTC. This chain uses TRBV10-3 with TRBJ1-2; D is undetermined. This CDR3 has 13 residues. V gave up 0 bases and J gave up 5 bases, with 7 bases separating them. The germline V gene encodes CDR1 ENHRY and CDR2 SYGVKD.

The chain recombines TRBV28 with TRBJ1-1, with 9 positions matching TRBD1. This CDR3 spans 13 amino acids. Germline V gene lookup returns CDR1 MDHEN and CDR2 SYDVKM. Trimming removed 11 bases from V and 4 bases from J; junction bases left unmatched: 8. CDR3 amino acids: CAGNRGLGTEAFF. In nucleotides, the CDR3 is TGTGCCGGAAACAGGGGGCTCGGCACTGAAGCTTTCTTT.

This clone was observed once. The chain recombines TRBV7-9 with TRBJ1-2, with D hard to call. V was trimmed by 2 bases and J by 4 bases, leaving 11 bases between them. The CDR3 covers 14 residues. In germline, CDR1 is SEHNR, CDR2 FQNEAQ (reference sequence). In nucleotides, the CDR3 is TGTGCCAGCAGCTTATCAGCCCCCGGCTATGGCTACACCTTC. Protein product: CASSLSAPGYGYTF.

The J gene is TRBJ1-5, the V gene TRBV29-1; 9 bases are shared with TRBD1. This CDR3 spans 14 amino acids. CDR1 is SQVTM and CDR2 is ANQGSEA in the germline V gene. Trimming removed 6 bases from V and 2 bases from J; junction bases left unmatched: 5. In DNA form, the CDR3 reads TGCAGCGTGGGGGGACAGGGCGGCAATCAGCCCCAGCATTTT. Protein: CSVGGQGGNQPQHF.

This chain joins TRBV15 and TRBJ2-3; 12 positions agree with TRBD2. Germline V CDR1 and CDR2: LNHNV, YYDKDF (reference sequence). Trimming cost V 0 bases and J 2 bases; bases outside gene matches: 6. The CDR3 is made up of 18 amino acids. The CDR3, as DNA: TGTGCCACCAGCAGAGAGCTAGCGGGGGGGATTGTCACAGATACGCAGTATTTT. It specifies CATSRELAGGIVTDTQYF.

DNA for the CDR3: TGTGCCAGCAGTTTAGCGAACACCGGGGAGCTGTTTTTT. It specifies CASSLANTGELFF. V and J are TRBV12-3 or TRBV12-4 and TRBJ2-2; D gene uncertain. The CDR3 is 13 residues long. Trimming took off 0 bases at V and 1 base at J, with 0 bases between the two ends.

This clone was seen a single time. The chain couples TRBV9 to TRBJ2-3; D unclear. This CDR3 has 14 amino acids. The V gene lost 2 bases and the J gene lost 5 bases, with 12 bases spanning the gap. The V gene's germline CDR1 is SGDLS and CDR2 YYNGEE. The CDR3 loop reads CASSVRPRIDTQYF. CDR3 DNA: TGTGCCAGCAGCGTCCGCCCCAGGATAGATACGCAGTATTTT.

This chain uses TRBV4-3 with TRBJ2-3; 8 positions match TRBD2. Trimming took 0 bases from V and 6 from J; bases not matched to a gene: 8. CDR3 length: 16 residues. Germline V lookup: CDR1 LGHNA, CDR2 YSLEER. In DNA form, the CDR3 reads TGCGCCAGCAGCCAAGATAACGGGGGGGCTCTCGATACGCAGTATTTT. Translating it yields CASSQDNGGALDTQYF.

This clone has more than one count but fewer than ten. The CDR3 coding sequence is TGCGCCAGCAGCTTGGAAGGGACAGATGAAAAACTGTTTTTT. Amino acid sequence: CASSLEGTDEKLFF. J is TRBJ1-4 and V is TRBV5-1; 7 bases align to TRBD1. The CDR3 has 14 amino acids. Unmatched junction bases numbered 2, after V lost 0 bases and J lost 6 bases. CDR1 and CDR2 from the germline V gene are SGHRS and YFSETQ.

V gene TRBV7-3 combines with J gene TRBJ1-5; 9 bases are shared with TRBD1. CDR1 and CDR2 (germline): SGHTA, FQGTGA. Unmatched junction bases numbered 10, after V lost 4 bases and J lost 0 bases. The CDR3 runs 18 residues. The CDR3 nucleotides are TGTGCCAGCAGCTCCGCGACAGGGGGAACCCATAGCAATCAGCCCCAGCATTTT. The encoded protein is CASSSATGGTHSNQPQHF.

CDR3 sequence reads: CASSLEIAGSGEQFF. The CDR3 nucleotides read TGTGCCAGCAGCTTAGAGATCGCCGGGAGTGGTGAGCAGTTCTTC. The chain is built from TRBV7-8 and TRBJ2-1; weak D call: TRBD2 (6 bases). Germline V CDR1 and CDR2: SGHVS, FQNEAQ. Trimming cost V 1 base and J 9 bases, with 16 bases left between them. The CDR3 extends over 15 amino acids.

CDR3 protein: CASSRGLAYSTDTQYF. The CDR3 region has the DNA TGTGCCAGCAGTCGGGGACTAGCTTATAGCACAGATACGCAGTATTTT. This chain joins TRBV5-5 and TRBJ2-3, with 9 positions matching TRBD2. V trimming: 5 bases; J trimming: 0 bases; junction bases outside the gene matches: 7. Germline V gives CDR1 SGHKS, CDR2 YYEKEE (reference sequence). The CDR3 has 16 residues.

The chain joins TRBV27 to TRBJ2-3; D may be TRBD2 (6 bases). The CDR3 covers 15 residues. Trimming took off 3 bases at V and 7 bases at J, with 17 bases between the two ends. Germline-derived CDR1 and CDR2 are MNHEY and SMNVEV (reference sequence). CDR3 sequence reads: CASSFLSGGENTQYF. In DNA form, the CDR3 reads TGTGCCAGCAGTTTCCTTAGCGGAGGGGAGAATACGCAGTATTTT.

The chain combines TRBV7-2 with TRBJ2-7, with D perhaps matching TRBD2 (5 bases). V lost 1 base, J lost 4 bases, and 14 bases lay in between. This CDR3 region has 15 residues. The germline CDR1 and CDR2 sequences are SGHTA and FQGNSA. CDR3 bases: TGTGCCAGCAGCTTAGGACTACAGACCGTATACGAGCAGTACTTC. The encoded protein is CASSLGLQTVYEQYF.

This chain joins TRBV2 and TRBJ1-3; D is unclear. Germline CDR1 and CDR2: SNHLY and FYNNEI. The V end lost 4 bases, the J end lost 4 bases, and 2 bases lay between the germline ends. The CDR3 contains 11 residues. CDR3 nucleotides: TGTGCCAGCAGTGTCGGAAACACCATATATTTT. This codes for CASSVGNTIYF.

The V gene is TRBV30, the J gene TRBJ1-2; D not certain. V was trimmed by 2 bases and J by 2 bases, leaving 12 bases between them. The germline V gene has CDR1 GTSNPN and CDR2 SVGIG (reference sequence). CDR3 length equals 14 residues. CDR3 bases: TGTGCCTGGAGTTCCCGTCCGGGAAACTATGGCTACACCTTC. Residues: CAWSSRPGNYGYTF. The whole variable domain, filled in from reference TRBV30 and TRBJ1-2, reads SQTIHQWPATLVQPVGSPLSLECTVEGTSNPNLYWYRQAAGRGLQLLFYSVGIGQISSEVPQNLSASRPQDRQFILSSKKLLLSDSGFYLCAWSSRPGNYGYTFGSGTRLTVV.

DNA of the CDR3: TGTGCCAGCAGCCAGGATCCGCAGCGGCGCCTAAACAATGAGCAGTTCTTC. Amino acid sequence: CASSQDPQRRLNNEQFF. The chain joins TRBV4-2 to TRBJ2-1, with a possible D match to TRBD2 (5 bases). The CDR3 sequence is 17 residues long. Germline loops: CDR1 LGHNA, CDR2 YNFKEQ. Trimming removed 3 bases from V and 5 bases from J, with 20 bases in between.